The rows below give T cell receptor beta chains drawn from one sample of a study of blood T cell repertoires in COVID-19. Assay: immunoSEQ multiplex PCR; the TCRdb copy retains only in-frame clones and omits some. Among roughly 290,000 clones listed, around 85% were seen once. Sequencing was performed on peripheral blood. The receptors were sampled from a woman in her 50s with active or convalescent COVID-19. Each CDR3 is given with its conserved first and last residue. The order of the fields is clone size, V gene, J gene, D gene, CDR3 DNA, CDR3 protein. D genes are given only for firm matches. Clone size appears in some rows only: once, few, many, or a class for an expanded clone.

>once|TRBV5-1|TRBJ2-4|NA
TGCGCCAGCAGCGAGGGGACACTAAACATTCAGTACTTC
CASSEGTLNIQYF
>NA|TRBV6-1|TRBJ2-7|NA
TGTGCCAGCAGTGAACGAGCCCCCTACGAGCAGTACTTC
CASSERAPYEQYF
>NA|TRBV29-1|TRBJ1-1|NA
TGCAGCGGTGTGGGACAATACAATACCGCAGCTTTCTTT
CSGVGQYNTAAFF
>few|TRBV19|TRBJ2-7|NA
TGTGCCAGTAGTATGCGGCAGTTGTCCTACGAGCAGTACTTC
CASSMRQLSYEQYF
>NA|TRBV11-2|TRBJ2-3|NA
TGTGCCAGCAGCTCCTTCACTAGCAGGGCCCAGTATTTT
CASSSFTSRAQYF
>NA|TRBV27|TRBJ1-3|TRBD1
TGTGCCAGCAGTCAACGCCTGACAGGGGGCTTCTCTGGAAACACCATATATTTT
CASSQRLTGGFSGNTIYF
>once|TRBV11-3|TRBJ1-2|NA
TGTGCCAGCAGTCCCGGGAGCTATGGCTACACCTTC
CASSPGSYGYTF
>once|TRBV4-1|TRBJ2-2|NA
TGCGCCAGCAGCCAAGGGAAGCGGACGAACACCGGGGAGCTGTTTTTT
CASSQGKRTNTGELFF
>NA|TRBV15|TRBJ2-3|NA
TGTGCCACCAGCAGAGCTTTCACAGATACGCAGTATTTT
CATSRAFTDTQYF
>NA|TRBV5-1|TRBJ2-7|TRBD1
TGCGCCAGCAGCTCACCGGGACAGGGTCTCGAGCAGTACTTC
CASSSPGQGLEQYF
>NA|TRBV4-1|TRBJ2-3|NA
TGCGCCAGCAGCCAAGGTTCTAGCTATACGCAGTATTTT
CASSQGSSYTQYF
>NA|TRBV12-3/TRBV12-4|TRBJ1-2|NA
TGTGCCAGCACCGCGGCCCAGGGCTACACCTTC
CASTAAQGYTF
>NA|TRBV7-2|TRBJ2-4|NA
TGTGCCAGCAGCTTTAACGCTCAGACAGGAGCCAAAAACATTCAGTACTTC
CASSFNAQTGAKNIQYF
>NA|TRBV11-2|TRBJ1-4|NA
TGTGCCAGCAGCCCCAACAGGGTTAAGGAAAAACTGTTTTTT
CASSPNRVKEKLFF
>NA|TRBV11-2|TRBJ1-3|NA
TGTGCCAGCAGCCCCCGATCCGGTATGGGAGCTGGAAACACCATATATTTT
CASSPRSGMGAGNTIYF
>NA|TRBV5-1|TRBJ2-1|NA
TGCGCCAGCAGTCTACTAGAGCACGGTGAGCAGTTCTTC
CASSLLEHGEQFF
>NA|TRBV27|TRBJ2-3|TRBD2
TGTGCCAGCAGTTTTGGACTAGCGAAAGCTAGCACAGATACGCAGTATTTT
CASSFGLAKASTDTQYF
>NA|TRBV5-1|TRBJ1-3|NA
TGCGCCAGCAGCTTGTGGGACATAGACTCTGGAAACACCATATATTTT
CASSLWDIDSGNTIYF
>NA|TRBV6-1|TRBJ2-7|NA
TGTGCCAGCAGTGAAGGACTAGGCGGCTACGAGCAGTACTTC
CASSEGLGGYEQYF
>once|TRBV24-1|TRBJ2-1|NA
TGTGCCACCAGTGATTTGCAGGACAATTACAATGAGCAGTTCTTC
CATSDLQDNYNEQFF
>few|TRBV2|TRBJ2-1|NA
TGTGCCAGCAGTGAAGGACAGAAGCAGTTCTTC
CASSEGQKQFF
>NA|TRBV7-2|TRBJ2-3|TRBD2
TGTGCCAGCAGCCCTGGACTAGCGGTCACAGATACGCAGTATTTT
CASSPGLAVTDTQYF
>NA|TRBV27|TRBJ1-2|NA
TGTGCCAGCAGTTTAGTGACAGGCAGTAACTATGGCTACACCTTC
CASSLVTGSNYGYTF
>NA|TRBV28|TRBJ2-3|NA
TGTGCCAGCAGTTTCCGGGCCCCAGGGGTGGGGACAGATACGCAGTATTTT
CASSFRAPGVGTDTQYF
>few|TRBV7-2|TRBJ1-5|NA
TGTGCCAGCAGCTTTTTAGGGGGTGAGCCCCAGCATTTT
CASSFLGGEPQHF
>many|TRBV25-1|TRBJ1-5|NA
TGTGCCAGCAGTGGACAGGGCAATCAGCCCCAGCATTTT
CASSGQGNQPQHF
>NA|TRBV18|TRBJ2-7|NA
TGTGCCAGCTCACCGGCACAGGAGTCCTACGAGCAGTACTTC
CASSPAQESYEQYF
>NA|TRBV27|TRBJ2-6|NA
TGTGCCAGCAGTTCGCCCTTAACAGTGACCTCTGGGGCCAACGTCCTGACTTTC
CASSSPLTVTSGANVLTF
>NA|TRBV20-1|TRBJ2-1|TRBD2
TGCAGTGCTAGTTTAGCGGGAGGGCGATTGGATGAGCAGTTCTTC
CSASLAGGRLDEQFF
>once|TRBV5-6|TRBJ1-5|NA
TGTGCCAGCAGCTTGAGCTCCGGGCCCCAGCATTTT
CASSLSSGPQHF
>NA|TRBV6-1|TRBJ1-6|NA
TGTGCCAGCAGTGAACAGACTGCCTATTCACCCCTCCACTTT
CASSEQTAYSPLHF
>NA|TRBV10-3|TRBJ1-1|NA
TGTGCCATCAGTAGCGGGGTGAACACTGAAGCTTTCTTT
CAISSGVNTEAFF
>NA|TRBV9|TRBJ1-4|TRBD1
TGTGCCAGCAACCCGTACGACCGGGACAGGGTAGGGTGGACTAATGAAAAACTGTTTTTT
CASNPYDRDRVGWTNEKLFF
>NA|TRBV5-4|TRBJ2-2|NA
TGTGCCAGCAGCTTACTAGACACCGGGGAGCTGTTTTTT
CASSLLDTGELFF
>NA|TRBV4-1|TRBJ1-3|NA
TGCGCCAGCAGCCAAGATTTAGGGGCTGGAAACACCATATATTTT
CASSQDLGAGNTIYF
>NA|TRBV15|TRBJ1-1|NA
TGTGCCACCGCTCGACAGTTGAACACTGAAGCTTTCTTT
CATARQLNTEAFF
>NA|TRBV7-9|TRBJ2-7|NA
TGTGCCAGCAGCCCTATACCTCGGGAGCAGTACTTC
CASSPIPREQYF
>few|TRBV4-2|TRBJ1-6|NA
TGTGCCAGCAGCCAGGAACAGGGCAATTCACCCCTCCACTTT
CASSQEQGNSPLHF
>NA|TRBV11-2|TRBJ1-2|TRBD1
TGTGCCAGCAGCTCACAGGGGGCTCCTAACTATGGCTACACCTTC
CASSSQGAPNYGYTF
>once|TRBV10-2|TRBJ2-1|NA
TGCGCCAGCAGCCCTGGTGGGCTGGTCAATGAGCAGTTCTTC
CASSPGGLVNEQFF
>NA|TRBV18|TRBJ1-2|TRBD1
TGTGCCAGCTCACGACCCGGGACAGGGACCCTTGTTTATGGCTACACCTTC
CASSRPGTGTLVYGYTF
>NA|TRBV28|TRBJ1-6|TRBD1
TGTGCCAGCAGCACCGACAGGGGGAATATCCTCTTATATAATTCACCCCTCCACTTT
CASSTDRGNILLYNSPLHF
>once|TRBV10-3|TRBJ2-2|TRBD2
TGTGCCATCAGTGTGGGGAGCGGGATTGGCACCGGGGAGCTGTTTTTT
CAISVGSGIGTGELFF
>NA|TRBV11-2|TRBJ1-2|TRBD1
TGTGCCAGCAGCTTAGGGCGGACAGGGGGCAACTATGGCTACACCTTC
CASSLGRTGGNYGYTF
>NA|TRBV11-2|TRBJ2-2|NA
TGTGCCAGCAGCTTTTTGTGGGAGAGGGCCGGGGAGCTGTTTTTT
CASSFLWERAGELFF
>NA|TRBV18|TRBJ2-1|NA
TGTGCCAGCTCATTATCCAGGGTTAATTGGGCCTACAATGAGCAGTTCTTC
CASSLSRVNWAYNEQFF
>NA|TRBV19|TRBJ2-7|TRBD1
TGTGCCAGTAGTCGGGACAGTTTCTACGAGCAGTACTTC
CASSRDSFYEQYF
>NA|TRBV5-4|TRBJ2-2|NA
TGTGCCAGCAGCTCAAAGACTAGTGGTGCCGGGGAGCTGTTTTTT
CASSSKTSGAGELFF
>NA|TRBV7-8|TRBJ1-2|TRBD1
TGTGCCAGCAGCTTGACAGGGGAAGGATATGGCTACACCTTC
CASSLTGEGYGYTF
>few|TRBV2|TRBJ2-7|NA
TGTGCCAGCAGGGACTCGGGCGAGCAGTACTTC
CASRDSGEQYF
>NA|TRBV5-1|TRBJ2-1|NA
TGCGCCAGCAGCTTGGATCCGGGAGTGGGGTACAATGAGCAGTTCTTC
CASSLDPGVGYNEQFF
>NA|TRBV6-5|TRBJ2-7|NA
TGTGCCTCGGCGGCCCCCCTCGAGCAGTACTTC
CASAAPLEQYF
>NA|TRBV27|TRBJ2-7|TRBD1
TGTGCCAGCAGTTTATCTGTACAGGGGGCGCAGTACTTC
CASSLSVQGAQYF
>NA|TRBV20-1|TRBJ1-2|TRBD1
TGCAGTGCTAGTGGGCAGGGGGCCTACGGCTACACCTTC
CSASGQGAYGYTF